This T cell receptor beta chain originates from a study of blood T cells in healthy people across ages. The germline V gene encodes CDR1 MNHEY and CDR2 SVGAGI. The CDR3 has 15 amino acids. Trimming at V came to 7 bases and at J to 15 bases, leaving 17 bases not matched to a gene. Next came a second PCR, run for roughly 6 to 11 cycles, which used a sample-barcoded 5' primer along with a J-beta primer mix. At least 3 million CDR3-containing paired-end reads were obtained per sample. TCRdb fed the 5' RACE reads into MiXCR, producing one record per CDR3 protein. The table has 1.2 million to 1.5 million distinct CDR3 sequences, around two fifths seen once. Drawn from each donor were roughly 10 milliliters of peripheral blood.

This TCR was sampled from a woman aged 18-29 years in good health. The chain uses TRBV6-5 and TRBJ2-4; 11 bases agree with TRBD1. Sequences were obtained from blood. The CDR3 DNA reads as TGTGCCAGCACCAATACAGGACAGGGGGCGCGAGTTCTGTACTTC. Its translation is CASTNTGQGARVLYF.